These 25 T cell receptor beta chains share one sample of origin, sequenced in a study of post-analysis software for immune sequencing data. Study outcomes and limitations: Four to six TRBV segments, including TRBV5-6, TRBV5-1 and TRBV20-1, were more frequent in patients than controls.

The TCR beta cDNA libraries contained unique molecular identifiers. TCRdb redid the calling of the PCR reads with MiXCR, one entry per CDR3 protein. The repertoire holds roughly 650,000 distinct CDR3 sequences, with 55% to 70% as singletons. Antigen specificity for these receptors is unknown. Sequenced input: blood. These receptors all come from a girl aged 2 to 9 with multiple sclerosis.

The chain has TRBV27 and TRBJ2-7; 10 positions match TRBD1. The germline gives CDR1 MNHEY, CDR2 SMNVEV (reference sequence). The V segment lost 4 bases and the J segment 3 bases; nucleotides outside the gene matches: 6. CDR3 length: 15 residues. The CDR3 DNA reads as TGTGCCAGCAGTTCTGGACAGGGGGGATTCTACGAGCAGTACTTC. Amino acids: CASSSGQGGFYEQYF.

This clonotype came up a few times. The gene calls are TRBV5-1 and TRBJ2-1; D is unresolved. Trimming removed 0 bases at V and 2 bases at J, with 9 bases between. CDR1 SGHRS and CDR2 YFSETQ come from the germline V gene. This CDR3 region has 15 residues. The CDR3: CASSLGRTTYNEQFF. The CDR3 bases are TGCGCCAGCAGCTTGGGCAGGACCACCTACAATGAGCAGTTCTTC. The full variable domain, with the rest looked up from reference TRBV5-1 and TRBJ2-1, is KAGVTQTPRYLIKTRGQQVTLSCSPISGHRSVSWYQQTPGQGLQFLFEYFSETQRNKGNFPGRFSGRQFSNSRSEMNVSTLELGDSALYLCASSLGRTTYNEQFFGPGTRLTVL.

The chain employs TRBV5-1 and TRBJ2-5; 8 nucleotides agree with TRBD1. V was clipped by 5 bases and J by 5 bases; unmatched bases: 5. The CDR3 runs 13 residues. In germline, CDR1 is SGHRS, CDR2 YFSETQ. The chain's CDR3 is CASSKTGAETQYF. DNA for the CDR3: TGCGCCAGCAGTAAGACAGGGGCCGAGACCCAGTACTTC. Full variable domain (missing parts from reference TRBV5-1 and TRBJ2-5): KAGVTQTPRYLIKTRGQQVTLSCSPISGHRSVSWYQQTPGQGLQFLFEYFSETQRNKGNFPGRFSGRQFSNSRSEMNVSTLELGDSALYLCASSKTGAETQYFGPGTRLLVL.

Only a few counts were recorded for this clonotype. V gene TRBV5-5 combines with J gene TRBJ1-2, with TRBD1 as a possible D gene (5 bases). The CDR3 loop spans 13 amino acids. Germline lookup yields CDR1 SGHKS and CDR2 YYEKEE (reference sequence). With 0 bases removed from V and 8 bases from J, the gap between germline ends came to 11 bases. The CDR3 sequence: CASSLDRLRGYTF. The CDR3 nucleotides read TGTGCCAGCAGCTTGGACAGGCTGAGGGGCTACACCTTC.

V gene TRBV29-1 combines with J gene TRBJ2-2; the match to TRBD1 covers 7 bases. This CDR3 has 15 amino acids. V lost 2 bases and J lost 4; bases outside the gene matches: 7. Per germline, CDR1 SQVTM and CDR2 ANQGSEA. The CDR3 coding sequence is TGCAGCGTTGAAACGAGGGGGCGAAGCACCGGGGAGCTGTTTTTT. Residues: CSVETRGRSTGELFF.

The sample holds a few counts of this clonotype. The CDR3 coding sequence is TGCGCCAGCAGCACTGGACAGAACAATCAGCCCCAGCATTTT. Translation gives CASSTGQNNQPQHF. The chain joins TRBV10-2 to TRBJ1-5; D might be TRBD1 (6 bases). From germline, CDR1 is WSHSY and CDR2 SAAADI. The CDR3 totals 14 residues. V was shortened by 6 bases and J by 3 bases, with 12 bases between the two germline ends.

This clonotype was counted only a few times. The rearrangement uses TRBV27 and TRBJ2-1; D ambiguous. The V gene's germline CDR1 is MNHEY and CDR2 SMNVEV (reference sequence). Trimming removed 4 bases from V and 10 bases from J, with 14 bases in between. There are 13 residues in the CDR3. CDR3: CASSYTMAGEQFF. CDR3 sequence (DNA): TGTGCCAGCAGTTACACCATGGCCGGAGAGCAGTTCTTC.

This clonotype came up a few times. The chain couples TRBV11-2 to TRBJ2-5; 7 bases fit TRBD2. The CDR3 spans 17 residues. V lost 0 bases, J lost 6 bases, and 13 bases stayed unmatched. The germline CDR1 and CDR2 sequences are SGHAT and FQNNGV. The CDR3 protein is CASSLDPGSGTGQTQYF. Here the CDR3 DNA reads TGTGCCAGCAGCTTAGATCCTGGAAGCGGGACGGGGCAGACCCAGTACTTC.

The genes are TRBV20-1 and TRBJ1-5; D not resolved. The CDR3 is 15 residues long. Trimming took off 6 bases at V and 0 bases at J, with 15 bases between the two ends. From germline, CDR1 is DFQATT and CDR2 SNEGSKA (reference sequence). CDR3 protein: CSAPRGGASNQPQHF. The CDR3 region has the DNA TGCAGTGCCCCTCGCGGAGGAGCTAGCAATCAGCCCCAGCATTTT.

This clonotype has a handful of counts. In DNA, the CDR3 is TGCAGTGCTAGAGATAGCAGGGAAGACTATGGCTACACCTTC. Encoded protein: CSARDSREDYGYTF. J is TRBJ1-2 and V is TRBV20-1, with a weak D call TRBD1 (5 bases). This CDR3 region has 14 residues. CDR1 is DFQATT and CDR2 is SNEGSKA in the germline V gene (reference sequence). Trimming shortened V by 0 bases and J by 3 bases, and 11 bases separated the two germline ends.

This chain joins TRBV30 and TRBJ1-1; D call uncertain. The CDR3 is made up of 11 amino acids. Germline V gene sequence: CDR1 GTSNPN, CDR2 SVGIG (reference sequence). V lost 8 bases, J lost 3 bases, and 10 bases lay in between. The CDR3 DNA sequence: TGTGCCGCCTCGGTTCACACTGAAGCTTTCTTT. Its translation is CAASVHTEAFF. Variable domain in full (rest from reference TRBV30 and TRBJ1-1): SQTIHQWPATLVQPVGSPLSLECTVEGTSNPNLYWYRQAAGRGLQLLFYSVGIGQISSEVPQNLSASRPQDRQFILSSKKLLLSDSGFYLCAASVHTEAFFGQGTRLTVV.

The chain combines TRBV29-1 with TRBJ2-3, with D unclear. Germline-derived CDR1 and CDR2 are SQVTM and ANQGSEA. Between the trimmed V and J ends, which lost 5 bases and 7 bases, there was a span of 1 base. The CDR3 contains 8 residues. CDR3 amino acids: CSVHTQYF. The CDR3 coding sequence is TGCAGCGTTCATACGCAGTATTTT.

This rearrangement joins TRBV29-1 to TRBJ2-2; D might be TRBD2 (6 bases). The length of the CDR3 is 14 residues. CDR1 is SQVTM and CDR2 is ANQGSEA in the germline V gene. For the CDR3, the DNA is TGCAGTGGAGGGAGCGGTTCCAACACCGGGGAGCTGTTTTTT. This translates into CSGGSGSNTGELFF.

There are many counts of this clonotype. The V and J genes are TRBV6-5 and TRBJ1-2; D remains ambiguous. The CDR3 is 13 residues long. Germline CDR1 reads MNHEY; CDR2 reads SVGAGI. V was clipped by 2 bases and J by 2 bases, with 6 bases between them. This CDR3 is CASSYGGNYGYTF. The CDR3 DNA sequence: TGTGCCAGCAGTTACGGCGGGAACTATGGCTACACCTTC.

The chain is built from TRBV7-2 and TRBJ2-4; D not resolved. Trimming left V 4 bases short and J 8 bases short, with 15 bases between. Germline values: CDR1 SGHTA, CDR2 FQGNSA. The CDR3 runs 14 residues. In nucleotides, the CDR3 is TGTGCCAGCAGCTCCGCTATGGAAGGTGACATTCAGTACTTC. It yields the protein CASSSAMEGDIQYF.

DNA for the CDR3: TGTGCCAGCCGTGAACAGGGGGCAGGAGAGACCCAGTACTTC. The encoded protein is CASREQGAGETQYF. This rearrangement joins TRBV18 to TRBJ2-7; 9 positions agree with TRBD1. With the DNA end fitting TRBJ2-5 better, the J assignment may be wrong. The germline gives CDR1 KGHSH, CDR2 LQKENI. CDR3 length: 14 amino acids.

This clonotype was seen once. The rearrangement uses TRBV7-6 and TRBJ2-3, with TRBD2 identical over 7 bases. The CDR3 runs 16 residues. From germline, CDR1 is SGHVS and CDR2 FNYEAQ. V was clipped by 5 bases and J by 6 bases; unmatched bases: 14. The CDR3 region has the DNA TGTGCCAGCAGCCTAGGGACTACCACTTCTTGGGATACGCAGTATTTT. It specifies CASSLGTTTSWDTQYF.

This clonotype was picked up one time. The CDR3 DNA is TGCGCCAGCAGCTTGCCTACAGGGGACGAGACCCAGTACTTC. This translates into CASSLPTGDETQYF. The chain carries TRBV5-1 and TRBJ2-5, with 7 positions matching TRBD1. CDR3 length: 14 residues. The germline gives CDR1 SGHRS, CDR2 YFSETQ. V lost 1 base and J lost 5; bases outside the gene matches: 5.

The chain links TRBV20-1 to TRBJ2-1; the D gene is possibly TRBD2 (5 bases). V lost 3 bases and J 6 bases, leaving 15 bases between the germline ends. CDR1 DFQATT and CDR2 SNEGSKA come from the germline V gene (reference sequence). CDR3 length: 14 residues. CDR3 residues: CSASPLTRRNEQFF. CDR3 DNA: TGCAGTGCTAGCCCCTTAACTAGGCGCAATGAGCAGTTCTTC.

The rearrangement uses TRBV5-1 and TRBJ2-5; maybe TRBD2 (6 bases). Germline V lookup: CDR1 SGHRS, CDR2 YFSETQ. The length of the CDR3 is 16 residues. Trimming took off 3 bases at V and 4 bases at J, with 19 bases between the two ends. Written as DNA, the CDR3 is TGCGCCAGCAGCTCTCTCGGTGGAGGGCAGGGAGAGACCCAGTACTTC. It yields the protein CASSSLGGGQGETQYF.

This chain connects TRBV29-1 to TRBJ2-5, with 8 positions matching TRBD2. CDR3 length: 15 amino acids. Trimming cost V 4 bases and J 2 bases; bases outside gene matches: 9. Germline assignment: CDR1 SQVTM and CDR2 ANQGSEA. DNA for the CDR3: TGCAGCGTTGGAACTAGCGGAGGGTTTCAAGAGACCCAGTACTTC. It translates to CSVGTSGGFQETQYF.

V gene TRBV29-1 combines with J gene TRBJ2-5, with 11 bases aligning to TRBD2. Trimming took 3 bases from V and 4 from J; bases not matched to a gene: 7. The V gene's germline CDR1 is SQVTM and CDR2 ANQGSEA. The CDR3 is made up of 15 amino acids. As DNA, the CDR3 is TGCAGCGTTGAGGGTAGCGGGGGGGCCGGAGAGACCCAGTACTTC. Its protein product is CSVEGSGGAGETQYF.

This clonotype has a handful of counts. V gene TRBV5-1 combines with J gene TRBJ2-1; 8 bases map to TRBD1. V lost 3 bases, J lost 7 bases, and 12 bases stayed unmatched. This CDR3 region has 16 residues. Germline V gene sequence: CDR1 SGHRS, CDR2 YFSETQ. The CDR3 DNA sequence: TGCGCCAGCAGCTCTAGCGACAGGGGAGTTGGTAATGAGCAGTTCTTC. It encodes CASSSSDRGVGNEQFF.

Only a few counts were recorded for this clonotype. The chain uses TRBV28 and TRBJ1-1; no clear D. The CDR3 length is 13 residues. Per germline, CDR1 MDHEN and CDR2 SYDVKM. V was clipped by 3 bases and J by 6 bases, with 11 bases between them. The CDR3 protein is CASSFRKMSEAFF. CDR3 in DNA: TGTGCCAGCAGTTTCCGCAAAATGTCTGAAGCTTTCTTT.

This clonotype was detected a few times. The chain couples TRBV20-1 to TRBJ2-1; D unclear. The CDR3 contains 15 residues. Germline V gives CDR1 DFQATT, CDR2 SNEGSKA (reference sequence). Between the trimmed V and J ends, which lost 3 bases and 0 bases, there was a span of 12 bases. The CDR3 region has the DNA TGCAGTGCTAGTCGCGGCAGTAGCTCCTACAATGAGCAGTTCTTC. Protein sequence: CSASRGSSSYNEQFF.